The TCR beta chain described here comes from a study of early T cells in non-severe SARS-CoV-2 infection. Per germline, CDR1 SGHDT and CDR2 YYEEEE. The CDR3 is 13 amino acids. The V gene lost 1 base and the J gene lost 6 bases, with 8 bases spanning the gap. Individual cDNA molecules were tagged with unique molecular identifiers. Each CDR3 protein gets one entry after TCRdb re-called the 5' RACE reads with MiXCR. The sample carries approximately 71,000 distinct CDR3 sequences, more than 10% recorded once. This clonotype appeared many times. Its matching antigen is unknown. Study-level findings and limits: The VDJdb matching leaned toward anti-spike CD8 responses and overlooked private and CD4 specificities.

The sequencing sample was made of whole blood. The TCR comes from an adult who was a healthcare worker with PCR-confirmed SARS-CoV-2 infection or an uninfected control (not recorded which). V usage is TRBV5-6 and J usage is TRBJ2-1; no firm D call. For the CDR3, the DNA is TGTGCCAGCAGCTTGAACGTTGGCAATGAGCAGTTCTTC. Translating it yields CASSLNVGNEQFF.